The next 18 T cell receptor beta chains were all read from a single sample in a study of CD8 T cells in ankylosing spondylitis. TCRdb re-analysed the 5' RACE reads in MiXCR, keeping a single row per CDR3 protein. The sample records just over 300,000 distinct CDR3 sequences, about 20% being singletons. The specimen was blood, either unsorted or a sorted T cell fraction (not recorded which). Receptor source: a female donor with ankylosing spondylitis or in good health (not recorded which).

This clonotype has a handful of counts. CDR3 DNA: TGCAGTGCTTACTCACCCCCGGGCGAGCAGTACTTC. Its protein is CSAYSPPGEQYF. The rearrangement uses TRBV20-1 and TRBJ2-7; D call uncertain. The V end was cut by 5 bases, the J end by 6 bases, with 14 bases between. This CDR3 comprises 12 residues. In germline, CDR1 is DFQATT, CDR2 SNEGSKA (reference sequence).

The V and J genes are TRBV5-5 and TRBJ1-1; D perhaps matches TRBD1 (6 bases). Trimming left V 7 bases short and J 1 base short, with 14 bases between. The CDR3 loop spans 14 amino acids. Germline V gives CDR1 SGHKS, CDR2 YYEKEE (reference sequence). The CDR3 bases are TGTGCCAGCTCGGGGGCAGGTTGGAACACTGAAGCTTTCTTT. It specifies CASSGAGWNTEAFF.

This rearrangement joins TRBV6-2 or TRBV6-3 to TRBJ2-7; tentatively, D is TRBD2 (6 bases). The germline V gene encodes CDR1 MNHEY and CDR2 SVGEGT. The CDR3 is 14 residues long. V was shortened by 6 bases and J by 3 bases, with 15 bases between the two germline ends. This CDR3 reads CASRRDPRSYEQYF. The CDR3, as DNA: TGTGCCAGCAGGCGGGATCCCAGGAGCTACGAGCAGTACTTC.

There are a few counts of this clonotype. The chain uses TRBV12-3 or TRBV12-4 and TRBJ2-7; D not certain. With 5 bases removed from V and 0 bases from J, the gap between germline ends came to 14 bases. There are 15 residues in the CDR3. CDR3 DNA: TGTGCCAGCAGTGAGTTGGCCTCTAGCTCCTACGAGCAGTACTTC. As protein: CASSELASSSYEQYF.

The gene calls are TRBV12-3 or TRBV12-4 and TRBJ2-3; D perhaps matches TRBD1 (6 bases). Trimming took off 5 bases at V and 3 bases at J, with 12 bases between the two ends. CDR3 length equals 14 residues. Written as DNA, the CDR3 is TGTGCCAGCAGTGCGACAGGCCAGACAGATACGCAGTATTTT. It codes for CASSATGQTDTQYF.

This chain connects TRBV3-1 to TRBJ1-1, with TRBD1 as a possible D gene (5 bases). V lost 3 bases and J lost 6, with 17 bases in between. CDR1 LGHDT and CDR2 YNNKEL come from the germline V gene (reference sequence). The CDR3 is 15 residues long. The CDR3 here is CASSHPRFQGSEAFF. CDR3 bases: TGTGCCAGCAGCCATCCGCGTTTCCAGGGTTCTGAAGCTTTCTTT.

This clonotype was detected a few times. This chain joins TRBV10-3 and TRBJ2-2; D perhaps matches TRBD2 (5 bases). Trimming shortened V by 2 bases and J by 6 bases, and 13 bases separated the two germline ends. Germline loops: CDR1 ENHRY, CDR2 SYGVKD. This CDR3 has 15 amino acids. The CDR3 coding sequence is TGTGCCATCAGTGAGACATTAGCGCCGGCCGGGGAGCTGTTTTTT. Its protein is CAISETLAPAGELFF.

A note on this clonotype: The junction departs from germline at one end; a sequencing error may be responsible. The rearrangement uses TRBV10-3 and TRBJ2-7; weak D call: TRBD1 (6 bases). CDR3 length: 14 residues. Germline values: CDR1 ENHRY, CDR2 SYGVKD. The CDR3 bases are TGTGCCACCAGAAAGGGACAAAGCTCCTATGAGCAGTACTTC. Encoded protein: CATRKGQSSYEQYF.

V usage is TRBV6-2 or TRBV6-3 and J usage is TRBJ1-1; no definite D call. Germline CDR1 is MNHEY and CDR2 is SVGEGT. CDR3 length: 14 amino acids. V was trimmed by 7 bases and J by 1 base, leaving 13 bases between them. The CDR3 is CASTRNAGNTEAFF. CDR3 DNA: TGTGCCAGCACCCGCAATGCGGGGAACACTGAAGCTTTCTTT.

The chain has TRBV6-2 or TRBV6-3 and TRBJ2-7, with 8 bases that match TRBD1. The CDR3 is 14 residues long. The germline gives CDR1 MNHEY, CDR2 SVGEGT. The V and J ends lost 8 bases and 5 bases, in that order; junction bases with no gene match: 11. CDR3 nucleotides: TGTGCCAGCTCCCCGGACAGGGTGACGAACGAGCAGTACTTC. As protein: CASSPDRVTNEQYF.

The J gene is TRBJ2-3, the V gene TRBV6-1, with TRBD1 matching 8 bases. Per the germline V gene, CDR1 is MNHNS and CDR2 is SASEGT. The CDR3 consists of 15 residues. V was clipped by 5 bases and J by 2 bases; unmatched bases: 6. The CDR3 region has the DNA TGTGCCAGCAGTCGGACAGGGATAGCCACAGATACGCAGTATTTT. Translation gives CASSRTGIATDTQYF.

The chain uses TRBV2 and TRBJ2-5, with D possibly called TRBD1 or TRBD2 (6 bases each). Germline V gene lookup returns CDR1 SNHLY and CDR2 FYNNEI. Trimming pared 7 bases from V and 4 bases from J, leaving 16 bases between. The CDR3 consists of 14 residues. The CDR3 loop is CASKLGGSIETQYF. In DNA, the CDR3 is TGTGCCAGCAAACTAGGGGGGTCGATAGAGACCCAGTACTTC.

This clonotype was seen a few times. The J gene is TRBJ2-6, the V gene TRBV19; TRBD2 aligns across 7 bases. The V gene's germline CDR1 is LNHDA and CDR2 SQIVND (reference sequence). This CDR3 is 17 amino acids long. V lost 7 bases and J lost 0; bases outside the gene matches: 9. CDR3 sequence reads: CASNTGGGTSGANVLTF. The CDR3 region has the DNA TGTGCCAGTAATACGGGAGGAGGAACCTCTGGGGCCAACGTCCTGACTTTC.

In its sample, this clonotype was seen a few times. V and J are TRBV5-1 and TRBJ2-1; perhaps D is TRBD1 or TRBD2 (5 bases each). This CDR3 is built from 17 residues. Germline lookup yields CDR1 SGHRS and CDR2 YFSETQ. Trimming removed 4 bases at V and 5 bases at J, with 22 bases between. The CDR3 spells CASSATWGPLPHNEQFF. CDR3 nucleotides: TGCGCCAGCAGCGCGACTTGGGGACCACTTCCACACAATGAGCAGTTCTTC.

This clonotype turned up a few times. This chain uses TRBV20-1 with TRBJ2-1, with TRBD2 identical over 11 bases. J gave up 8 bases and V 6 bases, and 9 bases lay outside the gene matches. Per germline, CDR1 DFQATT and CDR2 SNEGSKA (reference sequence). CDR3 size: 14 residues. The CDR3 DNA follows: TGCAGTGCCTCAAGTAGCGGGAGGGTCTATGAGCAGTTCTTC. Translation gives CSASSSGRVYEQFF.

This clonotype has a handful of counts. The V and J genes are TRBV7-9 and TRBJ2-5; D is tentatively TRBD1 or TRBD2 (5 bases each). V was pared by 6 bases and J by 4 bases, with 15 bases between. CDR3 length: 14 residues. Germline assignment: CDR1 SEHNR and CDR2 FQNEAQ (reference sequence). In DNA form, the CDR3 reads TGTGCCAGCAGTAAAGCCGGGACCAGAGAGACCCAGTACTTC. It is translated as CASSKAGTRETQYF. Variable domain in full (rest from reference TRBV7-9 and TRBJ2-5): DTGVSQNPRHKITKRGQNVTFRCDPISEHNRLYWYRQTLGQGPEFLTYFQNEAQLEKSRLLSDRFSAERPKGSFSTLEIQRTEQGDSAMYLCASSKAGTRETQYFGPGTRLLVL.

The chain has TRBV30 and TRBJ2-7; no definite D call. Germline CDR1 is GTSNPN and CDR2 is SVGIG (reference sequence). The CDR3 sequence is 13 residues long. Trimming shortened V by 0 bases and J by 2 bases, and 8 bases separated the two germline ends. CDR3 loop: CAWSVNSAYEQYF. The DNA for the CDR3 is TGTGCCTGGAGTGTAAACTCAGCCTACGAGCAGTACTTC.

J is TRBJ1-2 and V is TRBV7-2; D ambiguous. V lost 3 bases and J 5 bases, leaving 10 bases between the germline ends. The germline V gene encodes CDR1 SGHTA and CDR2 FQGNSA. The length of the CDR3 is 13 residues. As DNA, the CDR3 is TGTGCCAGCAGCTTGGAAAGTCCTTATGGCTACACCTTC. Translated: CASSLESPYGYTF. Supplemented by reference TRBV7-2 and TRBJ1-2, the full variable domain reads GAGVSQSPSNKVTEKGKDVELRCDPISGHTALYWYRQSLGQGLEFLIYFQGNSAPDKSGLPSDRFSAERTGGSVSTLTIQRTQQEDSAVYLCASSLESPYGYTFGSGTRLTVV.